The 10 T cell receptor beta chains presented below share a single source sample, sequenced in a study of T cell responses to AZD1222 COVID-19 vaccine. Sequenced by immunoSEQ multiplex PCR; TCRdb stores in-frame clones only, minus some. The table has 100,000 to 120,000 clones, more than 90% seen once. The source material was peripheral blood, sampled 28 days after the second AZD1222 dose. The receptors shown here come from an adult who received the AZD1222 COVID-19 vaccine.

In DNA form, the CDR3 reads TGTGCCAGTAGCCGACGACTGGGTAGCGGGTTACAAGAGACCCAGTACTTC. Translation gives CASSRRLGSGLQETQYF. This chain uses TRBV19 with TRBJ2-5; 7 bases fit TRBD2. The CDR3 totals 17 residues. CDR1 and CDR2 (germline): LNHDA, SQIVND (reference sequence). Losses at the gene ends were 6 bases for V and 2 bases for J; bases not matched to a gene: 15.

The J gene is TRBJ1-2, the V gene TRBV12-3 or TRBV12-4, with D possibly TRBD1 on 5 matching bases. Trimming shortened V by 2 bases and J by 8 bases, and 12 bases separated the two germline ends. This CDR3 region has 13 residues. In DNA form, the CDR3 reads TGTGCCAGCAGTTTATCAGGGTCGAACGGCTACACCTTC. It encodes CASSLSGSNGYTF.

The rearrangement links TRBV7-3 to TRBJ1-2, with a weak D call TRBD1 (5 bases). Germline CDR1 reads SGHTA; CDR2 reads FQGTGA. With 1 base removed from V and 6 bases from J, the gap between germline ends came to 15 bases. The CDR3 spans 15 residues. The CDR3 loop is CASSLRGGQGNGYTF. The CDR3, as DNA: TGTGCCAGCAGCTTAAGGGGTGGGCAGGGCAATGGCTACACCTTC. Based on the CDR3 plus reference TRBV7-3 and TRBJ1-2, the full variable domain is GAGVSQTPSNKVTEKGKYVELRCDPISGHTALYWYRQSLGQGPEFLIYFQGTGAADDSGLPNDRFFAVRPEGSVSTLKIQRTERGDSAVYLCASSLRGGQGNGYTFGSGTRLTVV.

The V gene is TRBV5-1, the J gene TRBJ2-7; D is uncertain. Germline loops: CDR1 SGHRS, CDR2 YFSETQ. Trimming left V 0 bases short and J 2 bases short, with 15 bases between. The CDR3 is made up of 16 amino acids. This chain's CDR3 is CASSLVAGSSTYEQYF. For the CDR3, the DNA is TGCGCCAGCAGCTTGGTGGCAGGATCTTCAACCTACGAGCAGTACTTC.

This clone was seen once. The J gene is TRBJ1-1, the V gene TRBV7-9, with 7 bases identical to TRBD1. The CDR3 is made up of 15 amino acids. Germline assignment: CDR1 SEHNR and CDR2 FQNEAQ (reference sequence). The ends lost 1 base at V and 1 base at J; junction bases unmatched: 3. CDR3 bases: TGTGCCAGCAGCTTAGATGGGACAGCGAACACTGAAGCTTTCTTT. Protein sequence: CASSLDGTANTEAFF.

The count of this clone is one. The chain couples TRBV7-2 to TRBJ2-7, with 16 bases lining up with TRBD2. V lost 0 bases, J lost 7 bases, and 3 bases stayed unmatched. The CDR3 covers 16 residues. From germline, CDR1 is SGHTA and CDR2 FQGNSA. The CDR3 bases are TGTGCCAGCAGCTTAGCGGGGACTAGCGGGGGGGCTGAGCAGTACTTC. It encodes CASSLAGTSGGAEQYF.

In this sample, this clone turned up once. As DNA, the CDR3 is TGTGCCAGTAGCCCTTGGACAGGGAGGGAGGGAAATGAAAAACTGTTTTTT. Translated: CASSPWTGREGNEKLFF. The chain has TRBV19 and TRBJ1-4; TRBD1 aligns across 8 bases. Germline assignment: CDR1 LNHDA and CDR2 SQIVND (reference sequence). V trimming: 6 bases; J trimming: 5 bases; junction bases outside the gene matches: 14. This CDR3 has 17 residues.

The chain combines TRBV14 with TRBJ2-5; D tentatively fits TRBD1 or TRBD2 (6 bases each). Trimming shortened V by 0 bases and J by 5 bases, and 10 bases separated the two germline ends. This CDR3 spans 14 amino acids. Germline CDR1 is SGHDN and CDR2 is FVKESK. CDR3 coding DNA: TGTGCCAGCAGCCAAGATTGGGGGGCTGAGACCCAGTACTTC. It specifies CASSQDWGAETQYF.

In its sample, this clone was seen once. This chain links TRBV18 with TRBJ1-3; 9 bases map to TRBD1. CDR1 is KGHSH and CDR2 is LQKENI in the germline V gene. This CDR3 comprises 14 residues. The V and J ends lost 6 bases and 4 bases, in that order; junction bases with no gene match: 4. CDR3 sequence (DNA): TGTGCCAGCTCCTGGGACAGGGAAGGAAACACCATATATTTT. It codes for CASSWDREGNTIYF.

The chain couples TRBV14 to TRBJ2-3; D perhaps matches TRBD1 (5 bases). The CDR3 is 14 residues long. V shed 7 bases and J shed 2 bases, with 13 bases lying between them. From germline, CDR1 is SGHDN and CDR2 FVKESK. The CDR3 protein is CASNQGTLTDTQYF. DNA for the CDR3: TGTGCCAGCAACCAGGGTACCCTCACAGATACGCAGTATTTT.